A selection of T cell receptor beta chains follows, all from one sample in a study of immune evolution from preneoplasia to lung adenocarcinoma. Data came from immunoSEQ multiplex PCR; TCRdb stores just in-frame clones and leaves some out. Found here are roughly 4,600 clones, roughly 79% of them singletons; the top ten hold 8.2%. Source material: FFPE adjacent normal lung tissue. All receptors derive from a donor at least 70 years old with lung adenocarcinoma. Each CDR3 is given with its conserved first and last residue. A D gene is named only where the DNA matches it firmly. Clone size is stated in some rows and not others, as once, few, many or a class when expanded.

J | D | V | size | CDR3 | DNA
TRBJ2-7 | NA | TRBV11-1 | NA | CASSLTYEQYF | TGTGCCAGCAGCTTAACATACGAGCAGTACTTC
TRBJ2-1 | NA | TRBV19 | NA | CASSILTNYEQFF | TGTGCCAGTAGTATATTGACAAATTATGAGCAGTTCTTC
TRBJ2-2 | NA | TRBV11-2 | NA | CASRYRGFTGELFF | TGTGCCAGCAGGTATAGGGGATTCACCGGGGAGCTGTTTTTT
TRBJ1-1 | NA | TRBV5-1 | NA | CASSLGLRMNTEAFF | TGCGCCAGCAGCTTGGGTTTGAGGATGAACACTGAAGCTTTCTTT
TRBJ2-7 | TRBD1 | TRBV10-3 | NA | CAISGSGTAYAQYF | TGTGCCATCAGTGGATCCGGGACAGCCTACGCGCAGTACTTC
TRBJ1-1 | TRBD1 | TRBV7-9 | NA | CASSGGQVEAFF | TGTGCCAGCAGCGGTGGACAGGTTGAAGCTTTCTTT
TRBJ2-2 | NA | TRBV19 | NA | CASSIMVGGELFF | TGTGCCAGTAGTATTATGGTGGGCGGGGAGCTGTTTTTT
TRBJ1-2 | NA | TRBV7-8 | NA | CASSPLILPQGARGYTF | TGTGCCAGCAGCCCCCTCATCCTCCCCCAGGGAGCGCGAGGCTACACCTTC
TRBJ2-5 | TRBD2 | TRBV5-1 | NA | CASSSNSGNQETQYF | TGCGCCAGCAGCTCGAATAGCGGGAATCAAGAGACCCAGTACTTC
TRBJ1-1 | NA | TRBV9 | NA | CASSASDLRETEAFF | TGTGCCAGCAGCGCCTCGGACCTCAGGGAAACTGAAGCTTTCTTT
TRBJ2-2 | TRBD2 | TRBV5-1 | few | CASSFGTSGTTGELFF | TGCGCCAGCAGCTTTGGGACTAGCGGGACTACCGGGGAGCTGTTTTTT
TRBJ2-5 | NA | TRBV7-2 | NA | CASSGGETQYF | TGTGCCAGCAGCGGCGGGGAGACCCAGTACTTC
TRBJ1-4 | NA | TRBV19 | NA | CASSTNIDEKLFF | TGTGCCAGTAGTACCAACATCGATGAAAAACTGTTTTTT
TRBJ2-1 | NA | TRBV30 | NA | CAWSHNRIPSWGNEQFF | TGTGCCTGGAGCCACAACCGGATCCCGAGCTGGGGGAATGAGCAGTTCTTC
TRBJ1-1 | NA | TRBV6-5 | NA | CASSYGGVNTEAFF | TGTGCCAGCAGTTACGGGGGGGTAAACACTGAAGCTTTCTTT
TRBJ1-2 | NA | TRBV7-9 | NA | CASSLTSNYGYTF | TGTGCCAGCAGCTTAACCAGCAACTATGGCTACACCTTC
TRBJ2-2 | TRBD1 | TRBV5-4 | NA | CASSRGGTGSTGELFF | TGTGCCAGCAGCCGGGGCGGGACAGGGAGCACCGGGGAGCTGTTTTTT
TRBJ1-5 | NA | TRBV28 | NA | CASSWGTQPQHF | TGTGCCAGCAGTTGGGGGACTCAGCCCCAGCATTTT
TRBJ1-1 | NA | TRBV5-3 | NA | CARSPTPDTEAFF | TGTGCCAGAAGCCCCACCCCAGACACTGAAGCTTTCTTT
TRBJ2-1 | NA | TRBV18 | NA | CASSPPLSRANNEQFF | TGTGCCAGCTCACCACCTCTAAGCCGGGCCAACAATGAGCAGTTCTTC
TRBJ2-7 | NA | TRBV11-2 | NA | CASSLDAVYEQYF | TGTGCCAGCAGCTTAGATGCCGTCTACGAGCAGTACTTC
TRBJ2-5 | TRBD2 | TRBV2 | NA | CASSLGTSGQETQYF | TGTGCCAGCAGTCTAGGGACTAGCGGACAAGAGACCCAGTACTTC
TRBJ1-2 | NA | TRBV7-3 | once | CASSLEDYTF | TGTGCCAGCAGCTTAGAGGACTACACCTTC
TRBJ2-2 | NA | TRBV4-1 | NA | CASSQDFKGTAGELFF | TGCGCCAGCAGCCAAGATTTTAAGGGGACCGCCGGGGAGCTGTTTTTT
TRBJ2-7 | TRBD2 | TRBV7-2 | NA | CASRGAGGSYEQYF | TGTGCCAGCAGGGGGGCGGGAGGATCCTACGAGCAGTACTTC
TRBJ2-3 | NA | TRBV6-5 | few | CASSYSGVATQYF | TGTGCCAGCAGTTACTCGGGAGTAGCAACGCAGTATTTT
TRBJ1-2 | NA | TRBV7-2 | NA | CASSLVRGDYGYTF | TGTGCCAGCAGCTTAGTTCGGGGGGACTATGGCTACACCTTC